What follows describes a single T cell receptor beta chain. Its antigen is unidentified. This sample was included in a study of cytomegalovirus exposure and HLA in healthy donors. Use of 60 Vbeta and 13 Jbeta primers characterized the PCR. This table comes from immunoSEQ multiplex PCR, and its TCRdb copy is limited to in-frame clones, with some not included. The sample consists of approximately 160,000 clones, approximately 81% of them appearing once. Study-level results: Some public TCRs appeared in many individuals, while most sequences were rare. Later analysis identified a missense DCLRE1C variant that was linked to TCR beta V- and J-gene trimming. Previously analyzed data showed that most TCR beta V segments were productive at a frequency of about 87% or about 30%.

This clonotype was obtained from a man in his fifties in good health and CMV-seropositive. Sequenced: PBMCs.

CDR3 region: CASSHSSPGRAAQYF. Here the CDR3 DNA reads TGCGCCAGCAGCCACTCCTCCCCCGGGAGGGCCGCGCAGTATTTT. The J gene is TRBJ2-3, the V gene TRBV4-3, with 8 nucleotides matching TRBD2. This CDR3 is built from 15 residues. After removal of 3 bases from V and 10 bases from J, the junction contained 12 bases not matched to a gene. Germline loops: CDR1 LGHNA, CDR2 YSLEER.